This section outlines one T cell receptor beta chain sequence together with its context. Its antigen is unidentified. The data stem from a study of beta chain features in type 1 diabetes. Study-wide findings and caveats: Type 1 diabetes patients showed a moderate but significant shortening of TCRB CDR3s in all four CD4+ subsets.

The whole isolated RNA underwent reverse transcription, so sequencing captured expressed TCRB transcripts. Assay used: immunoSEQ multiplex PCR; TCRdb lists only in-frame clones, some missing. The repertoire consists of about 280,000 clones, with 15% occurring once and the leading ten covering less than 0.02%. V lost 6 bases, J lost 3 bases, and 16 bases lay in between. Germline CDR1 is SGDLS and CDR2 is YYNGEE. The CDR3 is 15 amino acids. The sequence derives from a man aged 18 to 30 with type 1 diabetes. The chain is built from TRBV9 and TRBJ2-1; D perhaps matches TRBD1 (6 bases). The sample taken for sequencing was naive CD4+ T cells from blood. In nucleotides, the CDR3 is TGTGCCAGCACCTTTGAGGGGGTGGGCTACAATGAGCAGTTCTTC. Its translation is CASTFEGVGYNEQFF.